Listed here are 14 T cell receptor beta chains from one sample, sequenced in a study of technical replicates of blood from a handful of donors. Assay used: immunoSEQ multiplex PCR; TCRdb lists only in-frame clones, some missing. Among roughly 93,000 clones listed, 95% were seen once. Sequencing was performed on T cells isolated from PBMCs. Every receptor here comes from a human donor in good health.

The V and J genes are TRBV7-2 and TRBJ1-2; 8 bases map to TRBD1. The junction had 4 bases not matched to a gene; V was cut back by 2 bases and J by 2 bases. The CDR3 is made up of 15 amino acids. Germline-derived CDR1 and CDR2 are SGHTA and FQGNSA. This CDR3 is CASSLSQGANYGYTF. The CDR3 bases are TGTGCCAGCAGCTTAAGTCAGGGGGCCAACTATGGCTACACCTTC.

This chain joins TRBV2 and TRBJ2-7; 7 bases line up with TRBD2. The germline V gene encodes CDR1 SNHLY and CDR2 FYNNEI. Losses at the gene ends were 5 bases for V and 1 base for J; bases not matched to a gene: 5. The CDR3 has 14 amino acids. Written as DNA, the CDR3 is TGTGCCAGCAGTACTAGCGAGCGATCCTACGAGCAGTACTTC. Encoded protein: CASSTSERSYEQYF.

The rearrangement uses TRBV4-1 and TRBJ1-2; 7 nucleotides match TRBD1. J gave up 4 bases and V 4 bases, and 9 bases lay outside the gene matches. Germline CDR1 is MGHRA and CDR2 is YSYEKL. The CDR3 sequence is 15 residues long. CDR3 DNA: TGCGCCAGCAGCCCGCGACAGGGAGGTGGCTATGGCTACACCTTC. It specifies CASSPRQGGGYGYTF.

The chain's CDR3 is CASSRGLAGVYEQYF. For the CDR3, the DNA is TGTGCCAGCTCCCGGGGGCTAGCGGGGGTATACGAGCAGTACTTC. The V call is TRBV18, the J call TRBJ2-7, with 10 bases matching TRBD2. Germline V CDR1 and CDR2: KGHSH, LQKENI. The CDR3 loop spans 15 amino acids. Germline trimming cut 6 bases from V and 4 bases from J; bases unmatched to any gene: 9.

The chain is built from TRBV5-6 and TRBJ1-1; maybe TRBD1 (5 bases). V was pared by 5 bases and J by 4 bases, with 9 bases between. Germline loops: CDR1 SGHDT, CDR2 YYEEEE. CDR3 length: 12 amino acids. The DNA for the CDR3 is TGTGCCAGCAGGGCCGGGGGCACTGAAGCTTTCTTT. Translation: CASRAGGTEAFF.

This chain links TRBV7-9 with TRBJ2-7; 9 nucleotides align to TRBD2. Germline V gene data show CDR1 as SEHNR and CDR2 as FQNEAQ (reference sequence). V dropped 1 base and J dropped 2; count of bases not matched to a gene: 12. CDR3 length: 18 amino acids. As DNA, the CDR3 is TGTGCCAGCAGCTTAGGGGGTGGGAAGCGGGAGGCGACCTACGAGCAGTACTTC. Translated, it gives CASSLGGGKREATYEQYF.

J is TRBJ2-3 and V is TRBV30, with D possibly TRBD2 on 5 matching bases. From germline, CDR1 is GTSNPN and CDR2 SVGIG (reference sequence). The CDR3 sequence is 14 residues long. The germline V and J ends were trimmed by 3 bases and 1 base, with 11 bases remaining between them. For the CDR3, the DNA is TGTGCCTGGAGCCGCCTAGCCCGCACAGATACGCAGTATTTT. Translating gives CAWSRLARTDTQYF.

The rearrangement uses TRBV19 and TRBJ2-7; 10 bases are a match to TRBD1. V dropped 7 bases and J dropped 2; count of bases not matched to a gene: 8. CDR1 LNHDA and CDR2 SQIVND come from the germline V gene (reference sequence). The CDR3 spans 15 residues. CDR3 protein: CASTLRQGATYEQYF. CDR3 nucleotide sequence: TGTGCCAGTACCCTCCGACAGGGGGCTACCTACGAGCAGTACTTC.

This chain uses TRBV7-2 with TRBJ2-1; possibly TRBD2 for D (6 bases). The germline V and J ends were trimmed by 4 bases and 6 bases, with 16 bases remaining between them. The CDR3 spans 15 residues. Germline V gene data show CDR1 as SGHTA and CDR2 as FQGNSA. The CDR3 protein is CASSWGDLHRNEQFF. DNA for the CDR3: TGTGCCAGCAGCTGGGGGGACCTCCACCGCAATGAGCAGTTCTTC.

The chain has TRBV18 and TRBJ1-1; D perhaps matches TRBD1 (5 bases). This CDR3 comprises 15 residues. The germline V and J ends were trimmed by 4 bases and 0 bases, with 12 bases remaining between them. Germline-derived CDR1 and CDR2 are KGHSH and LQKENI. The CDR3 reads CASSRVRDLNTEAFF. CDR3 DNA sequence: TGTGCCAGCTCACGCGTCAGGGATTTGAACACTGAAGCTTTCTTT.

The V call is TRBV27, the J call TRBJ2-7; 7 bases map to TRBD1. The ends lost 6 bases at V and 2 bases at J; junction bases unmatched: 10. Germline lookup yields CDR1 MNHEY and CDR2 SMNVEV (reference sequence). The CDR3 is made up of 15 amino acids. The CDR3 here is CASRQLLTGAYEQYF. CDR3 coding DNA: TGTGCCAGCAGGCAGCTCTTAACAGGGGCCTACGAGCAGTACTTC.

V usage is TRBV5-1 and J usage is TRBJ2-5; 12 nucleotides line up with TRBD2. The V gene end was trimmed by 0 bases and the J gene end by 5 bases; junction bases not matched to a gene: 8. Germline V gene lookup returns CDR1 SGHRS and CDR2 YFSETQ. The CDR3 loop spans 17 amino acids. The CDR3 sequence: CASSLGLAGVLGETQYF. In DNA, the CDR3 is TGCGCCAGCAGCTTGGGACTAGCGGGAGTACTTGGTGAGACCCAGTACTTC.

The count of this clone is one. The rearrangement uses TRBV4-1 and TRBJ2-7, with 9 bases that match TRBD1. The CDR3 loop spans 16 amino acids. The V and J ends lost 1 base and 1 base, in that order; junction bases with no gene match: 5. Germline assignment: CDR1 MGHRA and CDR2 YSYEKL. The CDR3 is CASSQAPQGASYEQYF. The DNA of the CDR3 is TGCGCCAGCAGCCAAGCTCCACAGGGGGCGTCCTACGAGCAGTACTTC.

This sequence joins TRBV5-1 and TRBJ1-1, with D maybe TRBD1 (5 bases). V shed 3 bases and J shed 1 base, with 13 bases lying between them. This CDR3 is built from 15 residues. Germline V lookup: CDR1 SGHRS, CDR2 YFSETQ. CDR3 region: CASSSVGARNTEAFF. In nucleotides, the CDR3 is TGCGCCAGCAGCTCAGTAGGGGCCAGGAACACTGAAGCTTTCTTT.